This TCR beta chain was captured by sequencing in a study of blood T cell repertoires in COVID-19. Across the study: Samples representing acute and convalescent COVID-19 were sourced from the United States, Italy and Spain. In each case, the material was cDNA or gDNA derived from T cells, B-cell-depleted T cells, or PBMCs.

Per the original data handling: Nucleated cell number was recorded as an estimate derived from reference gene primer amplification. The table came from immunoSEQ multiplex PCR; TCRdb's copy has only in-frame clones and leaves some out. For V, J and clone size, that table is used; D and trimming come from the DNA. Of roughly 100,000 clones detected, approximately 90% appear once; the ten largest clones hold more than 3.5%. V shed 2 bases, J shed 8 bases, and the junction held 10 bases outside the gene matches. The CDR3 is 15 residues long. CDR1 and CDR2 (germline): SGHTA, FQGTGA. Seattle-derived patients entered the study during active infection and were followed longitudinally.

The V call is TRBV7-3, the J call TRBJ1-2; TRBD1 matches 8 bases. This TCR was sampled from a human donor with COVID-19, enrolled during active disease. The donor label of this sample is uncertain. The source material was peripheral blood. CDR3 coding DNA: TGTGCCAGCAGCTTAGGAGGACAGGGTCGGCGAGGCTACACCTTC. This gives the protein CASSLGGQGRRGYTF.